This T cell receptor (beta chain) was observed in a study of blood T cell repertoires in COVID-19 (TCRdb year 2020). In terms of the full investigation: ImmuneRACE Cohort 3 recovered participants were defined by two consecutive negative NP/OP PCR tests, healthcare professional clearance, or symptom resolution. Samples covering the acute and convalescent phases of COVID-19 were provided by collaborators in the United States, Italy and Spain. The prospective study material was composed of cDNA or gDNA derived from T cells, B-cell-depleted T cells, or PBMCs. Samples came from the ongoing ImmuneRACE study (first 160 participants) plus 1,254 subjects from 6 global collaborators. Deeply sampled blood TCRbeta repertoires from subjects exposed to, actively infected with, or recovered from COVID-19 were included in the dataset. Sample metadata almost always included a de-identified subject ID, COVID-19 status, age in years and sex. Where available, HLA class I and class II types were taken from metadata supplied by the sample provider and were not determined by assay-based typing. A freely available public database, intended as a resource for researchers studying the immune response to SARS-CoV-2, is where the repertoires were released. What the work shows at the level of the full study, not this receptor alone: Clinical and demographic metadata were provided uncurated, with the amount varying by source and participant.

As for this clone: The antigen this receptor binds is unknown. No much larger clone exists at a distance of one base, and base qualities are not known.

TCRbeta CDR3 regions were amplified from genomic DNA using the immunoSEQ Assay, a bias-controlled multiplex PCR. The original pipeline was this. The number of nucleated cells in each sample was estimated from the amplification of reference gene primers within the assay. Sequence reads were collapsed and filtered to measure the absolute abundance of every unique TCRbeta CDR3 rearrangement. Productive Simpson clonality was computed per sample as the square root of Simpson's diversity index over productive rearrangements. TCRdb mirrors the immuneACCESS table, restricted to in-frame sequences. Some clones are absent from its copies; in checked studies, under half trace to an unresolved V gene, and the reason for the others is unknown. V, J and clone size derive from that table, while D and trimming were established from the DNA sequence. This sample gives more than 120,000 clones in total; around 82% of them show up just once. Clones ranked in the top ten supply under 4.5% of the sample.

The CDR3 goes from the cysteine to the phenylalanine over 14 residues. Only the CDR3 DNA stays, 42 bases, in frame from base 1. Based on the germline V gene (reference sequence), the CDR1 and CDR2 sequences are GTSNPN and SVGIG. At the junction V is shortened by 5 bases and J by 7 bases, with 17 bases in between. In the prospective study, participants were roughly 18 to 100 years old, resided in about 25 geographic areas of the United States, and were enrolled through a virtual design. Cohort assignment in the prospective study relied on participant-reported clinical history from a screening survey and a study questionnaire. Each participant in the prospective study had whole blood, serum and a nasopharyngeal or oropharyngeal swab collected by mobile phlebotomists. Over a roughly two-month period, participants in the prospective study had the option of providing additional blood draws and questionnaires. Before DNA extraction, prospective study blood samples were shipped either frozen or at room temperature.

This TCR was recovered from a man in his fifties in a cohort exposed to, infected with or recovered from COVID-19 (not recorded which). The sample taken for sequencing was PBMCs or T cells enriched from blood (not recorded which). The rearranged chain carries TRBV30 and TRBJ2-2; the D gene is possibly TRBD1 or TRBD2, each agreeing over 5 bases. The DNA sequence reads TGTGCCTGGGAGGGGCAGGGAAGACACGGGGAGCTGTTTTTT. This translates into CAWEGQGRHGELFF. With all but the CDR3 taken from the reference TRBV30 and TRBJ2-2 genes, the full variable domain is: SQTIHQWPATLVQPVGSPLSLECTVEGTSNPNLYWYRQAAGRGLQLLFYSVGIGQISSEVPQNLSASRPQDRQFILSSKKLLLSDSGFYLCAWEGQGRHGELFFGEGSRLTVL.